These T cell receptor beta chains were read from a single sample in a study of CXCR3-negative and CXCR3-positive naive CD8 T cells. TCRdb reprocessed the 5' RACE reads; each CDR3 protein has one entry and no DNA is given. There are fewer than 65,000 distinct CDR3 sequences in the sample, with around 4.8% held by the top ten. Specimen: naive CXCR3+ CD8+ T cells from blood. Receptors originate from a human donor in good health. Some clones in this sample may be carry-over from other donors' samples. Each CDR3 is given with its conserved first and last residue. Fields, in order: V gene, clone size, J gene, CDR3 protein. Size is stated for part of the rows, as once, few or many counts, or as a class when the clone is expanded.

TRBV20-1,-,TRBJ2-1,CSASYGSFHNEQFF
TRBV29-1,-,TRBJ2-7,CSVEDQESSSYEQYF
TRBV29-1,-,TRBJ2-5,CSVEGDTEYRETQYF
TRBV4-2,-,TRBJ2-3,CASSQAGGQDTQYF
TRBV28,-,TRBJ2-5,CASSLFQDQETQYF
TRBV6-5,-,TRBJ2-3,CATNVMGALRDTQYF
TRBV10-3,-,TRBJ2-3,CAISGGGPDTQYF
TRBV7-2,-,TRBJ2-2,CASSLGLGGQGIGELFF
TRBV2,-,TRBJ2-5,CASSMLPAAGGETQYF
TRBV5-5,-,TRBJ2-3,CASSLGDSSNFRQYF
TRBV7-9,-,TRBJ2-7,CASSLVGGGYEQYF
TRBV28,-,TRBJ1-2,CASSLLLQGEEGYTF
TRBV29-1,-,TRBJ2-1,CSVDHWDRYNEQFF
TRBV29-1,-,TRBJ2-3,CSVLSGDGTDTQYF
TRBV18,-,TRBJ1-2,CASSPPGGGYGYTF
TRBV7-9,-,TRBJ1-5,CASSPQGDQPQHF
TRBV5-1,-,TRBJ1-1,CASSLAGADTTEAFF
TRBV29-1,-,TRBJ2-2,CSVVQGAYTGELFF
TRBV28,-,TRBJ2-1,CASSFLAESNEQFF
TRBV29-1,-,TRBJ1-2,CSVLDRDRGRESGGYTF
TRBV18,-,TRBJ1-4,CASSTYRASNEKLFF
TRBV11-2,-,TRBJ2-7,CASSLYTSGYEQYF
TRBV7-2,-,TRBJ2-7,CATPSSGRPSYEQYF
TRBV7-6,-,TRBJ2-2,CASSLAFLEGASTGELFF
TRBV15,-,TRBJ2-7,CATSSEDPGQGNYEQYF
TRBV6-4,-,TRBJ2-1,CASSSRWRSSYNEQFF
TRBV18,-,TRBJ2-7,CASSEGGTYEQYF
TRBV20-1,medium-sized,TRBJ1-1,CSARPTGITEAFF
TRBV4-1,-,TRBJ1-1,CASSQDLGEAFF
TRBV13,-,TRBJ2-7,CASSRPDRAGDEQYF
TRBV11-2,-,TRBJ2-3,CASSLWGSTDTQYF
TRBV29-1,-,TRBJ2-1,CSVETGYPYNEQFF
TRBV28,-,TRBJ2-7,CASSPTGDPSSYEQYF
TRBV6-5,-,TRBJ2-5,CASWRAPNLKQETQYF
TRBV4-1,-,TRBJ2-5,CASSQSGLADTQETQYF
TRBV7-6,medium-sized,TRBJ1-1,CASSLASGPNTEAFF
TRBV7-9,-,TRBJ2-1,CASSSPAPLSYNEQFF
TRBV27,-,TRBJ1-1,CASRSQLEVIF
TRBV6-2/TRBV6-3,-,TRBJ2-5,CASTGMGETQYF
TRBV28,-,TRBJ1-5,CASSKIGQIISNQPQHF
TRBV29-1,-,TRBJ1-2,CSVDLRGLGYGYTF
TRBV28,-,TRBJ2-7,CASSFPQTSEQYF
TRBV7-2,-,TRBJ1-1,CASSLWAEAFF
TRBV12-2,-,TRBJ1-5,CASRPTTTGGLQPQHF
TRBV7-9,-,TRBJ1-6,CASSSTSYNSPLHF
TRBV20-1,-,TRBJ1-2,CSTLLGQGNYGYTF
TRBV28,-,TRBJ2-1,CASSLLRDEQFF